This T cell receptor (beta chain) was sequenced for a study of T-cell memory formation after mild COVID-19. Study summary: Largely donor-specific sequence clusters came from a couple of donors. General observations from the study: Pre-infection memory already had some responding clones, implying cross-reactive memory joined. Contracting CD4+ clones lay largely in CM and EM, with CD8+ ones residing in EMRA. CD4/CD8 balance held among clones contracting day 15 to 85, and later expanders leaned CD4+.

This clonotype was detected a few times. Its specificity is not known. Germline CDR1 reads PRHDT; CDR2 reads FYEKMQ (reference sequence). There are 15 residues in the CDR3. The V gene end was trimmed by 4 bases and the J gene end by 4 bases; junction bases not matched to a gene: 8. TCRdb reprocessed the 5' RACE reads with MiXCR, giving one entry per CDR3 protein. The sample carries some 600,000 distinct CDR3 sequences, around a sixth recorded once. The source material was PBMCs or a T cell subset sorted from them (not recorded which). The chain recombines TRBV13 with TRBJ2-5, with 8 bases aligning to TRBD1. This TCR was sampled from an adult woman who had mild COVID-19 (a few samples of this study predate the infection). Cell type and time point are not known. The CDR3 here is CASSWTGMGGETQYF. The CDR3 region has the DNA TGTGCCAGCAGCTGGACAGGGATGGGAGGAGAGACCCAGTACTTC.